The 22 T cell receptor beta chains below come from one sample, sequenced in a study of blood T cell repertoires in COVID-19 (dated by TCRdb to between 2020 and 2021). Library preparation was by the immunoSEQ multiplex PCR assay. TCRdb took over this immuneACCESS table, retaining in-frame rearrangements with V and J assigned. Such tables are incomplete; in checked studies, under half of the missing clones stem from an unresolved V gene, and the remainder is unexplained. A total of 90,000 to 120,000 clones appear in this sample, about four fifths of them only once. The ten top clones hold about 4% of the sample. The sequenced sample consisted of peripheral blood. The receptor set was obtained from a human donor in a cohort sampled during active COVID-19.

J is TRBJ1-4 and V is TRBV7-2, with 11 bases identical to TRBD1. Germline values: CDR1 SGHTA, CDR2 FQGNSA. The ends lost 6 bases at V and 7 bases at J; junction bases unmatched: 4. CDR3 length: 14 amino acids. The CDR3 DNA reads as TGTGCCAGCAGTTGGGGACAGGGGGGTGAAAAACTGTTTTTT. Its translation: CASSWGQGGEKLFF.

The chain recombines TRBV9 with TRBJ2-7; TRBD1 matches at 8 bases. The CDR3 consists of 14 residues. Germline CDR1 is SGDLS and CDR2 is YYNGEE. The V and J ends lost 4 bases and 3 bases, in that order; junction bases with no gene match: 6. This CDR3 reads CASSPSGQVYEQYF. The CDR3 DNA follows: TGTGCCAGCAGCCCATCGGGACAGGTCTACGAGCAGTACTTC.

V is TRBV11-2 and J is TRBJ1-1; TRBD1 matches 7 bases. This CDR3 is built from 16 residues. The junction had 7 bases not matched to a gene; V was cut back by 2 bases and J by 1 base. CDR1 and CDR2 from the germline V gene are SGHAT and FQNNGV. The CDR3 protein is CASSLTLGTANTEAFF. The CDR3 nucleotides are TGTGCCAGCAGCTTAACTCTTGGGACAGCGAACACTGAAGCTTTCTTT.

This chain connects TRBV7-2 to TRBJ2-1; possibly TRBD2 for D (5 bases). The CDR3 is 12 amino acids. The ends were cut back, 7 bases at V and 9 bases at J, with 13 bases in the middle. Germline assignment: CDR1 SGHTA and CDR2 FQGNSA. The CDR3 loop is CASNTLASEQFF. CDR3 nucleotide sequence: TGTGCCAGCAACACCCTAGCAAGTGAGCAGTTCTTC.

V is TRBV25-1 and J is TRBJ2-1; 9 positions match TRBD2. CDR3 size: 15 residues. Trimming at V came to 4 bases and at J to 0 bases, leaving 1 base not matched to a gene. CDR1 is MGHDK, CDR2 SYGVNS, per germline. The DNA of the CDR3 is TGTGCCAGCAGTGGTAGCGGGAGCTCCTACAATGAGCAGTTCTTC. This gives the protein CASSGSGSSYNEQFF.

In this sample, this clone turned up once. The chain joins TRBV28 to TRBJ2-7; D possibly corresponds to TRBD1 (6 bases). V was pared by 6 bases and J by 3 bases, with 12 bases between. The CDR3 runs to 13 residues. From germline, CDR1 is MDHEN and CDR2 SYDVKM. Written as DNA, the CDR3 is TGTGCCAGCAGGCCCACAGGGTACTACGAGCAGTACTTC. It encodes CASRPTGYYEQYF.

The rearrangement uses TRBV5-1 and TRBJ2-7; 10 bases fit TRBD1. The CDR3 spans 14 residues. CDR1 is SGHRS, CDR2 YFSETQ, per germline. The V gene end was trimmed by 4 bases and the J gene end by 3 bases; junction bases not matched to a gene: 4. CDR3 sequence (DNA): TGCGCCAGCAGCCGCGGGACAGGGGACTACGAGCAGTACTTC. Translating it yields CASSRGTGDYEQYF. Filled out from reference TRBV5-1 and TRBJ2-7, the complete variable domain reads KAGVTQTPRYLIKTRGQQVTLSCSPISGHRSVSWYQQTPGQGLQFLFEYFSETQRNKGNFPGRFSGRQFSNSRSEMNVSTLELGDSALYLCASSRGTGDYEQYFGPGTRLTVT.

This clone was detected only once. The rearrangement joins TRBV5-4 to TRBJ2-1; TRBD2 agrees at 11 bases. This CDR3 is 13 amino acids long. Germline assignment: CDR1 SGHNT and CDR2 YYREEE (reference sequence). Trimming took 10 bases from V and 4 from J; bases not matched to a gene: 4. The CDR3 region has the DNA TGTGCCGGGGGACTAGCGGATTACAATGAGCAGTTCTTC. Amino acid sequence: CAGGLADYNEQFF.

This clone was counted once. The chain combines TRBV6-1 with TRBJ2-1; tentatively, D is TRBD2 (6 bases). Per the germline V gene, CDR1 is MNHNS and CDR2 is SASEGT. This CDR3 region has 21 residues. V dropped 0 bases and J dropped 10 bases, with 34 bases sitting between them. CDR3 bases: TGTGCCAGCAGTGAAGCGCTTTGGGGTTTTGACTCCAGCTTTCTAGCGTTCGAGCAGTTCTTC. It codes for CASSEALWGFDSSFLAFEQFF.

The chain uses TRBV19 and TRBJ2-6; D not resolved. This CDR3 is built from 14 residues. Trimming removed 8 bases at V and 4 bases at J, with 12 bases between. In germline, CDR1 is LNHDA, CDR2 SQIVND (reference sequence). The CDR3 coding sequence is TGTGCCAGTTCCTACGCGAGCGGGGCCAACGTCCTGACTTTC. Encoded protein: CASSYASGANVLTF.

The CDR3 region is CASSGGRWYNEQFF. DNA of the CDR3: TGTGCCAGCAGCGGGGGGAGGTGGTACAATGAGCAGTTCTTC. The chain joins TRBV5-4 to TRBJ2-1, with a weak D call TRBD2 (6 bases). Per the germline V gene, CDR1 is SGHNT and CDR2 is YYREEE (reference sequence). Trimming took off 4 bases at V and 4 bases at J, with 12 bases between the two ends. The length of the CDR3 is 14 residues.

V is TRBV30 and J is TRBJ1-6; TRBD1 matches 8 bases. The junction had 6 bases not matched to a gene; V was cut back by 0 bases and J by 5 bases. The CDR3 spans 16 residues. Per the germline V gene, CDR1 is GTSNPN and CDR2 is SVGIG (reference sequence). The CDR3, as DNA: TGTGCCTGGAGTGTAGGACAGGGACCGAATAATTCACCCCTCCACTTT. As protein: CAWSVGQGPNNSPLHF. The full variable domain, in which reference TRBV30 and TRBJ1-6 provide the parts outside the CDR3, is SQTIHQWPATLVQPVGSPLSLECTVEGTSNPNLYWYRQAAGRGLQLLFYSVGIGQISSEVPQNLSASRPQDRQFILSSKKLLLSDSGFYLCAWSVGQGPNNSPLHFGNGTRLTVT.

V usage is TRBV24-1 and J usage is TRBJ1-1; 11 nucleotides line up with TRBD1. The CDR3 extends over 15 amino acids. The germline V gene encodes CDR1 KGHDR and CDR2 SFDVKD. Trimming cost V 9 bases and J 0 bases; bases outside gene matches: 5. The CDR3 sequence: CATQPGQGVNTEAFF. The CDR3 DNA reads as TGTGCCACCCAACCGGGACAGGGGGTGAACACTGAAGCTTTCTTT.

This sequence joins TRBV18 and TRBJ2-7, with 7 nucleotides matching TRBD1. After removal of 6 bases from V and 6 bases from J, the junction contained 11 bases not matched to a gene. The CDR3 runs 14 residues. Germline values: CDR1 KGHSH, CDR2 LQKENI. The CDR3 here is CASSAQTTGAEQYF. The CDR3 bases are TGTGCCAGCTCCGCTCAAACCACAGGGGCCGAGCAGTACTTC. Based on the CDR3 plus reference TRBV18 and TRBJ2-7, the full variable domain is NAGVMQNPRHLVRRRGQEARLRCSPMKGHSHVYWYRQLPEEGLKFMVYLQKENIIDESGMPKERFSAEFPKEGPSILRIQQVVRGDSAAYFCASSAQTTGAEQYFGPGTRLTVT.

The chain joins TRBV7-2 to TRBJ1-2; D may be TRBD1 (6 bases). This CDR3 has 14 amino acids. CDR1 is SGHTA, CDR2 FQGNSA, per germline. V gave up 7 bases and J gave up 8 bases, with 20 bases separating them. The CDR3 is CASNRVSREQGYTF. In DNA, the CDR3 is TGTGCCAGCAACAGGGTTTCTCGTGAACAGGGCTACACCTTC.

The chain links TRBV12-3 or TRBV12-4 to TRBJ1-4; no definite D call. Trimming pared 6 bases from V and 5 bases from J, leaving 7 bases between. This CDR3 has 12 residues. The CDR3 here is CASRRPNEKLFF. The CDR3 DNA sequence: TGTGCCAGCAGGCGGCCGAATGAAAAACTGTTTTTT.

V gene TRBV7-2 combines with J gene TRBJ2-3; 7 positions agree with TRBD2. The V and J ends lost 7 bases and 1 base, in that order; junction bases with no gene match: 20. The CDR3 runs 19 residues. Germline loops: CDR1 SGHTA, CDR2 FQGNSA. In DNA, the CDR3 is TGTGCCAGCAACTCTGATAGTAGAAGGGCTAGCGGTCGCACAGATACGCAGTATTTT. This sequence encodes CASNSDSRRASGRTDTQYF.

This chain uses TRBV27 with TRBJ2-1; tentative D call: TRBD2 (6 bases). Germline CDR1 reads MNHEY; CDR2 reads SMNVEV (reference sequence). Trimming took off 6 bases at V and 6 bases at J, with 18 bases between the two ends. The CDR3 is 15 residues long. In DNA, the CDR3 is TGTGCCAGCAGCCTCGACCGGACTACTGGCAATGAGCAGTTCTTC. It translates to CASSLDRTTGNEQFF.

The chain uses TRBV10-3 and TRBJ1-2, with TRBD1 as a possible D gene (6 bases). With 5 bases removed from V and 3 bases from J, the gap between germline ends came to 13 bases. CDR3 size: 14 residues. Germline CDR1 and CDR2: ENHRY and SYGVKD. The CDR3 coding sequence is TGTGCCATCAGTCAGGACAGAGAACACTATGGCTACACCTTC. It codes for CAISQDREHYGYTF.

This clone was observed once. CDR3: CASSAGLAANTGELFF. CDR3 DNA: TGTGCCAGCAGCGCCGGACTAGCGGCGAACACCGGGGAGCTGTTTTTT. The J gene is TRBJ2-2, the V gene TRBV9, with 10 bases matching TRBD2. With 3 bases clipped from V and 0 bases from J, the junction kept 2 bases outside the gene matches. The CDR3 loop spans 16 amino acids. Germline assignment: CDR1 SGDLS and CDR2 YYNGEE.

For the CDR3, the DNA is TGTGCCAGCACAAAAACTTCCATCGGGGATACGCAGTATTTT. It codes for CASTKTSIGDTQYF. The J gene is TRBJ2-3, the V gene TRBV6-5; D gene ambiguous. V dropped 7 bases and J dropped 6 bases, with 17 bases sitting between them. The CDR3 extends over 14 amino acids. Germline CDR1 MNHEY, CDR2 SVGAGI.

The rearrangement uses TRBV5-1 and TRBJ2-1; 13 nucleotides align to TRBD2. J was trimmed by 7 bases and V by 1 base; bases with no gene match: 2. Looked up from germline, CDR1 is SGHRS and CDR2 is YFSETQ. There are 15 residues in the CDR3. The CDR3 region is CASSLTSGRANEQFF. For the CDR3, the DNA is TGCGCCAGCAGCTTGACTAGCGGGAGGGCGAATGAGCAGTTCTTC.